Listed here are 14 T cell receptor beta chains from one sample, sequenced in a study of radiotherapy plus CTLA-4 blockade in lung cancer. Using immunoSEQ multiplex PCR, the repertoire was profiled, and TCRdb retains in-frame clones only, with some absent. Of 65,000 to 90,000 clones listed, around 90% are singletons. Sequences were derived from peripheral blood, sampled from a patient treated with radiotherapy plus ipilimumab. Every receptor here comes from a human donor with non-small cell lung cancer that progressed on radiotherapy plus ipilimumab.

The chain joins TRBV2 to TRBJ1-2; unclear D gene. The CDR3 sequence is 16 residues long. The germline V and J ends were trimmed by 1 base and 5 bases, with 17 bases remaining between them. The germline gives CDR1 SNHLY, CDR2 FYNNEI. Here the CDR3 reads CASSEVRPGTIYGYTF. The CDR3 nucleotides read TGTGCCAGCAGTGAAGTTAGGCCAGGTACTATATATGGCTACACCTTC.

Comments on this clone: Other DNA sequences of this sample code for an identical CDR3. In nucleotides, the CDR3 is TGTGCCAGCAGCAGGGACAGGGTGAACACTGAAGCTTTCTTT. It specifies CASSRDRVNTEAFF. This sequence joins TRBV6-5 and TRBJ1-1; 9 bases align to TRBD1. With V trimmed by 6 bases and J by 0 bases, 2 bases remained unmatched. Germline CDR1 is MNHEY and CDR2 is SVGAGI. CDR3 length: 14 residues.

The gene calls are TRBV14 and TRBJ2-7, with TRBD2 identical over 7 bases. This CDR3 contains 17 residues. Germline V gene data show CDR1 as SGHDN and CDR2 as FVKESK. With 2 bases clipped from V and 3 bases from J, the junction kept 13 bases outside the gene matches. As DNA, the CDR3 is TGTGCCAGCAGCCAACCAGAGCGGCTAGCGGAGAACTACGAGCAGTACGTC. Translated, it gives CASSQPERLAENYEQYV.

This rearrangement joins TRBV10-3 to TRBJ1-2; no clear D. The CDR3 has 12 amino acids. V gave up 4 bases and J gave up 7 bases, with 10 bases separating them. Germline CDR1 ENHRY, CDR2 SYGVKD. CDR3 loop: CAISGSFLGYTF. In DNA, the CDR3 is TGTGCCATCAGTGGCAGCTTCCTTGGCTACACCTTC.

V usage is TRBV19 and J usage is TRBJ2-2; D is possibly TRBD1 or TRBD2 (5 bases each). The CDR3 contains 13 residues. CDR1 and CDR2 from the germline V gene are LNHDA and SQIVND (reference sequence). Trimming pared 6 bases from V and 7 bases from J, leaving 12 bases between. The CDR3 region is CASSGTPGGELFF. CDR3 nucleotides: TGTGCCAGTAGCGGGACCCCGGGCGGGGAGCTGTTTTTT.

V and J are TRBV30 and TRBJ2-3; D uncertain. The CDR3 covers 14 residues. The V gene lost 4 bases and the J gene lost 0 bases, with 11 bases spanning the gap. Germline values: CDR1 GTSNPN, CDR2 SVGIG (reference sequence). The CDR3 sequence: CAWTPATSTDTQYF. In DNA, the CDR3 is TGTGCCTGGACCCCCGCGACTAGCACAGATACGCAGTATTTT.

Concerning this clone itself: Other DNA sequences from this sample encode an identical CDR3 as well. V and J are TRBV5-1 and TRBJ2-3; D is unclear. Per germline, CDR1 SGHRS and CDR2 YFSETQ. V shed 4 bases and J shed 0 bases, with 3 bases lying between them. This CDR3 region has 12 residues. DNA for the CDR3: TGCGCCAGCAGCCCGAGCACAGATACGCAGTATTTT. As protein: CASSPSTDTQYF.

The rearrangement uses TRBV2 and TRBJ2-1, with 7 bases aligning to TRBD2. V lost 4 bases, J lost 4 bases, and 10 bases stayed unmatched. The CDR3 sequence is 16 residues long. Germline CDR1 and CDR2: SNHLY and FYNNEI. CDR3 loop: CASSANGRGNYNEQFF. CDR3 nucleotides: TGTGCCAGCAGTGCCAATGGGCGGGGGAATTACAATGAGCAGTTCTTC. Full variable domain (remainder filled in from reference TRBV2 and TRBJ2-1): EPEVTQTPSHQVTQMGQEVILRCVPISNHLYFYWYRQILGQKVEFLVSFYNNEISEKSEIFDDQFSVERPDGSNFTLKIRSTKLEDSAMYFCASSANGRGNYNEQFFGPGTRLTVL.

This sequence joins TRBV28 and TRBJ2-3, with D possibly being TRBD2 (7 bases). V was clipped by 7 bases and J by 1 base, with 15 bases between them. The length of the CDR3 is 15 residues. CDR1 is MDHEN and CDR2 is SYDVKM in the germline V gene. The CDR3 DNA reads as TGTGCCAGCACCGTTGGGGGGGCTGGCACAGATACGCAGTATTTT. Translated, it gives CASTVGGAGTDTQYF. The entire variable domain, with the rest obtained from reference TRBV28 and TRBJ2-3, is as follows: DVKVTQSSRYLVKRTGEKVFLECVQDMDHENMFWYRQDPGLGLRLIYFSYDVKMKEKGDIPEGYSVSREKKERFSLILESASTNQTSMYLCASTVGGAGTDTQYFGPGTRLTVL.

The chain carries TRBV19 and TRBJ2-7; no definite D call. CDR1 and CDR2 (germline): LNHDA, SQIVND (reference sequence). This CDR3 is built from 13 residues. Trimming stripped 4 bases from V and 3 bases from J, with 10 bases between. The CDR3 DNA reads TGTGCCAGTAGTAGAAAGCTTCACTACGAGCAGTACTTC. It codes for CASSRKLHYEQYF. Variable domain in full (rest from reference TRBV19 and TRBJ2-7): DGGITQSPKYLFRKEGQNVTLSCEQNLNHDAMYWYRQDPGQGLRLIYYSQIVNDFQKGDIAEGYSVSREKKESFPLTVTSAQKNPTAFYLCASSRKLHYEQYFGPGTRLTVT.

CDR3: CAWTLEDNQPQHF. Written as DNA, the CDR3 is TGTGCCTGGACCCTTGAGGACAATCAGCCCCAGCATTTT. The J gene is TRBJ1-5, the V gene TRBV30, with D unclear. The ends were cut back, 4 bases at V and 3 bases at J, with 10 bases in the middle. This CDR3 spans 13 amino acids. CDR1 GTSNPN and CDR2 SVGIG come from the germline V gene (reference sequence).

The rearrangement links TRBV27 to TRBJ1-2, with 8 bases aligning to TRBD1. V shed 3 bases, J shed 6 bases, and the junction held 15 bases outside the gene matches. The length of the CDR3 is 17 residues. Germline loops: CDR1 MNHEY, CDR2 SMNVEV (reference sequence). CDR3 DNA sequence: TGTGCCAGCAGTTTTATGGAGGGCGCGAAACAGGGGGATGGCTACACCTTC. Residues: CASSFMEGAKQGDGYTF.

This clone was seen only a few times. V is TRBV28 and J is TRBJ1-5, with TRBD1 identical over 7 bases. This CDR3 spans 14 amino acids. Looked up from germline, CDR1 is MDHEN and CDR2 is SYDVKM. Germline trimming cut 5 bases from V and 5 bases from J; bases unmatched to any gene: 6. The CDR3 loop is CASSVTGVHQPQHF. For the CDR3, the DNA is TGTGCCAGCAGTGTCACAGGGGTCCATCAGCCCCAGCATTTT.

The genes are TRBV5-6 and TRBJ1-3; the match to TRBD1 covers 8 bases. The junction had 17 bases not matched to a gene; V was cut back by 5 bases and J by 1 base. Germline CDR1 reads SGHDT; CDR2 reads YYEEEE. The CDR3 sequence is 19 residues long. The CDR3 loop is CASSTGGAGLGYSGNTIYF. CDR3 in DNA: TGTGCCAGCAGTACAGGGGGAGCGGGACTTGGGTATTCTGGAAACACCATATATTTT.